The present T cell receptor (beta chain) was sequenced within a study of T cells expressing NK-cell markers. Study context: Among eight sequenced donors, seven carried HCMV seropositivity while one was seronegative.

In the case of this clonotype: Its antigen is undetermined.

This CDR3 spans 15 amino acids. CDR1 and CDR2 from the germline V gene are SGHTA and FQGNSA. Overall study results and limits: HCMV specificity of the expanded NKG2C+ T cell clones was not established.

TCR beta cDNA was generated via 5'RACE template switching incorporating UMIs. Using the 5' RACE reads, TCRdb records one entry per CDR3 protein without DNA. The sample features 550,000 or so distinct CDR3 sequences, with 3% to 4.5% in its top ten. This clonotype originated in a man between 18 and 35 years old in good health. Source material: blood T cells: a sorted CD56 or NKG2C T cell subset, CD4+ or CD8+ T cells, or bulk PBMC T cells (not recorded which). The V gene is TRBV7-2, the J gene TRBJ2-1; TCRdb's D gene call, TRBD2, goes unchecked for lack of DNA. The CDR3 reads CASSLAGLEANEQFF.